This T cell receptor (beta chain) was documented in a study of cytomegalovirus exposure and HLA in healthy donors. Notes on the study in general: When a later analysis compared HLA-associated TCR beta chains with equally common others, the HLA-associated chains turned out to be more clonally expanded and to have lower generation probabilities. Sequencing likely generated an artifact that appeared as a cluster of highly shared sequence variants. TCR beta chains numbering roughly 150 were designated cytomegalovirus-associated. According to an earlier analysis, most TCR beta V segments yielded productive rearrangements about 90% or about 30% of the time.

The germline CDR1 and CDR2 sequences are MNHNS and SASEGT. The CDR3 is made up of 15 amino acids. The V gene lost 3 bases and the J gene lost 3 bases, with 15 bases spanning the gap. About this clone itself: Antigen specificity is unknown.

13 Jbeta primers and 60 Vbeta primers were used for the PCR. Assay: immunoSEQ multiplex PCR; the TCRdb copy retains only in-frame clones and omits some. The sample records about 140,000 clones, roughly 76% being singletons. The receptor's source is a female donor in good health and CMV-seronegative. Source material: PBMCs. The rearrangement joins TRBV6-1 to TRBJ2-7; possible D gene TRBD1, 6 bases. The CDR3 loop is CASSEVTGRNYEQYF. The CDR3 DNA sequence: TGTGCCAGCAGTGAGGTAACAGGGCGGAACTACGAGCAGTACTTC.